This passage covers 5 T cell receptor beta chains from one sample sequenced in a study of CD8 T cells in ankylosing spondylitis. General study points: For ankylosing spondylitis blood, a TCR beta motif of 7 to 9 highly homologous variants appeared characteristic.

TCRdb analysed the 5' RACE reads with MiXCR anew, one entry per CDR3 protein. The sample carries approximately 540,000 distinct CDR3 sequences, 9.5% to 15% recorded once. These receptors have no identified antigens. Specimen: blood, either unsorted or a sorted T cell fraction (not recorded which). The receptors originated from a male donor with ankylosing spondylitis.

This clonotype has a handful of counts. The chain uses TRBV27 and TRBJ2-1; 10 nucleotides match TRBD1. CDR3 size: 15 residues. Trimming at V came to 6 bases and at J to 10 bases, leaving 12 bases not matched to a gene. CDR1 and CDR2 (germline): MNHEY, SMNVEV (reference sequence). The CDR3: CASRKGQGNLDEQFF. DNA for the CDR3: TGTGCCAGCAGAAAGGGACAGGGGAACCTGGACGAGCAGTTCTTC.

This clonotype has just a few counts. The V gene is TRBV25-1, the J gene TRBJ2-7; TRBD1 aligns across 7 bases. Germline CDR1 is MGHDK and CDR2 is SYGVNS. The V segment lost 4 bases and the J segment 4 bases; nucleotides outside the gene matches: 7. The CDR3 runs 14 residues. The CDR3 sequence: CASSAQGVRYEQYF. In DNA, the CDR3 is TGTGCCAGCAGTGCCCAGGGGGTTCGGTACGAGCAGTACTTC.

The rearrangement joins TRBV5-1 to TRBJ2-1, with D possibly being TRBD2 (6 bases). CDR3 length: 18 residues. The germline V gene encodes CDR1 SGHRS and CDR2 YFSETQ. V was clipped by 0 bases and J by 0 bases, with 16 bases between them. CDR3 sequence: CASSLEFDSGGSYNEQFF. CDR3 bases: TGCGCCAGCAGCTTGGAGTTTGATAGCGGCGGCTCCTACAATGAGCAGTTCTTC.

The chain has TRBV20-1 and TRBJ2-1; no firm D call. Germline loops: CDR1 DFQATT, CDR2 SNEGSKA (reference sequence). This CDR3 comprises 15 residues. This chain's CDR3 is CSPFLGKEKYNEQFF. The CDR3 nucleotides are TGCAGCCCCTTTTTAGGGAAAGAGAAATACAATGAGCAGTTCTTC.

A note on this clonotype: The germline gene is not matched at one end of the junction; a read error may be the cause. The chain couples TRBV12-3 or TRBV12-4 to TRBJ2-3, with TRBD2 matching over 7 bases. This CDR3 has 19 amino acids. CDR3 region: CACSLGVGGGPGSTDTQYF. The CDR3 DNA reads as TGTGCCTGCAGTTTGGGTGTTGGGGGAGGGCCGGGTAGCACAGATACGCAGTATTTT.